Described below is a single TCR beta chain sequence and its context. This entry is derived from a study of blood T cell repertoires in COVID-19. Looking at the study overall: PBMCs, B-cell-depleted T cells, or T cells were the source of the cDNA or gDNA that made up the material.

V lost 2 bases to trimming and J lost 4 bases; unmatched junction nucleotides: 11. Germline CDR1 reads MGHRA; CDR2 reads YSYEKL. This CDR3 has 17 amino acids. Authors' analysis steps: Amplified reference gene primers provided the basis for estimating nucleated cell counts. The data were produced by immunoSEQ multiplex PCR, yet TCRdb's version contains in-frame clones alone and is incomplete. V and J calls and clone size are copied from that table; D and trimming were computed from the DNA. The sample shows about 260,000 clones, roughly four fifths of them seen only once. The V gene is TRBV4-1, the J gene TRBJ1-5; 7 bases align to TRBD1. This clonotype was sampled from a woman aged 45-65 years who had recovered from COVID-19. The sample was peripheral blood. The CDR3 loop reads CASSQWGTDRANQPQHF. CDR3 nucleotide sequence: TGCGCCAGCAGCCAATGGGGGACTGACAGGGCTAATCAGCCCCAGCATTTT.